A selection of T cell receptor beta chains follows, all from one sample in a study of T cell responses to AZD1222 COVID-19 vaccine. Clones were sequenced by immunoSEQ multiplex PCR, and TCRdb holds only the in-frame ones, with some missing. This table holds roughly 56,000 clones, roughly 85% found once. This sample comprised peripheral blood, obtained on day 0 of AZD1222 vaccination. Source of these receptors: an adult in good health. Both conserved end residues are part of each CDR3. A D gene is named only where the DNA matches it firmly. Clone size appears in some rows only: once, few, many, or a class for an expanded clone.

D gene	J gene	V gene	clone size	CDR3 protein	CDR3 DNA
.	TRBJ1-2	TRBV19	.	CASSARQFYGYTF	TGTGCCAGTAGTGCCCGACAGTTCTATGGCTACACCTTC
TRBD1	TRBJ2-7	TRBV11-3	.	CASSLSRGNEQYF	TGTGCCAGCAGCTTATCCAGGGGGAACGAGCAGTACTTC
.	TRBJ1-5	TRBV11-2	.	CASIARGSNQPQHF	TGTGCCAGCATCGCCCGGGGGAGCAATCAGCCCCAGCATTTT
TRBD1	TRBJ1-6	TRBV28	.	CASKTGTGVSYNSPLHF	TGTGCCAGCAAAACCGGGACAGGGGTTTCCTATAATTCACCCCTCCACTTT
.	TRBJ1-2	TRBV6-5	once	CASRDFRGHGYTF	TGTGCCAGCAGGGATTTCAGGGGACATGGCTACACCTTC
TRBD1	TRBJ1-2	TRBV27	.	CASSPQQGVSHGYTF	TGTGCCAGCAGTCCACAACAGGGGGTTAGTCATGGCTACACCTTC
TRBD1	TRBJ2-2	TRBV3-1/TRBV3-2	.	CASSQGPRGHTGELFF	TGTGCCAGCAGCCAAGGACCCAGGGGGCACACCGGGGAGCTGTTTTTT
TRBD1	TRBJ1-5	TRBV19	.	CASSNDRDQPQHF	TGTGCCAGTAGTAATGACAGGGATCAGCCCCAGCATTTT
TRBD1	TRBJ2-7	TRBV28	.	CASRTAGTDFNEQYF	TGTGCCAGCAGAACAGCCGGGACAGATTTCAACGAGCAGTACTTC
.	TRBJ2-2	TRBV5-4	.	CASSQEWESGELFF	TGTGCCAGCAGCCAAGAATGGGAAAGCGGGGAGCTGTTTTTT
TRBD1	TRBJ1-2	TRBV6-5	.	CASSYRLRGLGGYTF	TGTGCCAGCAGTTATCGCCTCAGGGGGCTGGGTGGCTACACCTTC
TRBD1	TRBJ1-5	TRBV28	.	CASSSMTGVNQPQHF	TGTGCCAGCAGTTCGATGACAGGGGTCAATCAGCCCCAGCATTTT
TRBD1	TRBJ2-7	TRBV5-6	.	CASSPGTGFHEQYF	TGTGCCAGCAGCCCCGGGACAGGGTTCCACGAGCAGTACTTC
TRBD1	TRBJ1-2	TRBV5-1	.	CASSLGTGAFGYTF	TGCGCCAGCAGCTTGGGGACAGGGGCGTTTGGCTACACCTTC
.	TRBJ1-1	TRBV11-3	.	CASSLLTGSGLDTEAFF	TGTGCCAGCAGCCTTTTAACAGGGTCCGGTTTGGACACTGAAGCTTTCTTT
.	TRBJ2-2	TRBV2	few	CASRIRTVQTGELFF	TGTGCCAGCAGAATTAGGACAGTTCAGACCGGGGAGCTGTTTTTT
.	TRBJ1-5	TRBV2	.	CASWRGSSNQPQHF	TGTGCCAGCTGGCGGGGTAGTAGCAATCAGCCCCAGCATTTT
TRBD1	TRBJ1-4	TRBV6-7	.	CASSPLTGANEKLFF	TGTGCCAGCAGTCCTCTCACAGGGGCAAATGAAAAACTGTTTTTT
TRBD1	TRBJ2-5	TRBV30	.	CAWTLGQGVGETQYF	TGTGCCTGGACACTAGGACAGGGCGTCGGGGAGACCCAGTACTTC
.	TRBJ1-5	TRBV10-1	.	CASSHEGALYDQPQHF	TGCGCCAGCAGTCATGAAGGGGCGCTGTACGATCAGCCCCAGCATTTT
.	TRBJ2-2	TRBV19	.	CASTPQYTGELFF	TGTGCCAGTACCCCTCAGTACACCGGGGAGCTGTTTTTT
TRBD1	TRBJ1-2	TRBV24-1	.	CATKGARDYGYTF	TGTGCCACCAAGGGGGCGCGGGACTATGGCTACACCTTC
TRBD1	TRBJ1-5	TRBV6-5	.	CASRTGQGYNQPQHF	TGTGCCAGCAGAACCGGACAGGGCTATAATCAGCCCCAGCATTTT
.	TRBJ2-1	TRBV2	.	CASSNSTVYNEQFF	TGTGCCAGCAGTAACTCGACAGTGTACAATGAGCAGTTCTTC
.	TRBJ1-6	TRBV5-4	.	CASSFWGGGSPLHF	TGTGCCAGCAGCTTCTGGGGGGGAGGTTCACCCCTCCACTTT
TRBD1	TRBJ2-7	TRBV19	.	CASSRTGSTSYEQYF	TGTGCCAGTAGTCGGACAGGGTCCACGTCCTACGAGCAGTACTTC
.	TRBJ1-2	TRBV27	.	CASSLYQGRSYGYTF	TGTGCCAGCAGTTTATACCAGGGGCGTAGCTATGGCTACACCTTC
.	TRBJ1-5	TRBV4-2	.	CASSPRPGAEGNQPQHF	TGTGCCAGCAGCCCCCGGCCCGGGGCGGAGGGCAATCAGCCCCAGCATTTT
.	TRBJ2-6	TRBV5-1	.	CASSPATGGSGANVLTF	TGCGCCAGCAGCCCCGCGACAGGTGGCTCTGGGGCCAACGTCCTGACTTTC
TRBD1	TRBJ1-5	TRBV27	.	CASSNQRQGGNQPQHF	TGTGCCAGCAGTAACCAAAGACAGGGGGGAAATCAGCCCCAGCATTTT
.	TRBJ2-1	TRBV11-2	.	CASSLDEGEQFF	TGTGCCAGCAGCTTAGACGAGGGTGAGCAGTTCTTC
.	TRBJ2-1	TRBV9	.	CASSGRNEQFF	TGTGCCAGCAGCGGACGCAATGAGCAGTTCTTC
.	TRBJ2-5	TRBV2	.	CASSENRVESETQYF	TGTGCCAGCAGTGAAAACAGGGTCGAAAGTGAGACCCAGTACTTC
.	TRBJ1-1	TRBV4-1	.	CASTEAGQPNTEAFF	TGCGCCAGCACCGAAGCCGGACAGCCGAACACTGAAGCTTTCTTT
TRBD1	TRBJ2-1	TRBV6-6	once	CASSPGGTGGLNEQFF	TGTGCCAGCAGCCCCGGCGGAACAGGGGGCCTCAATGAGCAGTTCTTC
TRBD1	TRBJ1-4	TRBV5-1	.	CASSLEATGGENEKLFF	TGCGCCAGCAGCTTGGAAGCAACAGGGGGGGAGAATGAAAAACTGTTTTTT
.	TRBJ1-2	TRBV18	.	CASSPTGSYGYTF	TGTGCCAGCTCACCTACAGGGTCCTATGGCTACACCTTC
TRBD1	TRBJ1-5	TRBV10-1	.	CASRHRGHQPQHF	TGCGCCAGCAGACACAGGGGGCATCAGCCCCAGCATTTT
TRBD1	TRBJ2-7	TRBV7-3	.	CASSLTPRTGDKTYEQYF	TGTGCCAGCAGCTTAACTCCGCGGACAGGGGATAAGACCTACGAGCAGTACTTC
.	TRBJ2-3	TRBV19	.	CASSSQGGTDTQYF	TGTGCCAGTAGTTCTCAGGGGGGGACAGATACGCAGTATTTT
.	TRBJ2-2	TRBV5-1	once	CASSLEGRTGELFF	TGCGCCAGCAGCTTGGAGGGCAGGACCGGGGAGCTGTTTTTT
.	TRBJ2-1	TRBV11-2	.	CASSLDRRSQFF	TGTGCCAGCAGCTTAGATCGGCGTTCGCAGTTCTTC
.	TRBJ1-4	TRBV4-2	.	CASSPIKGTNEKLFF	TGTGCCAGCAGCCCGATTAAGGGGACTAATGAAAAACTGTTTTTT
.	TRBJ1-1	TRBV10-3	.	CAISGGTDEAFF	TGTGCCATCAGTGGGGGGACCGATGAAGCTTTCTTT
.	TRBJ2-4	TRBV3-1/TRBV3-2	.	CASSQVSVKGTLAKNIQYF	TGTGCCAGCAGCCAAGTCTCCGTGAAGGGAACTCTAGCCAAAAACATTCAGTACTTC
.	TRBJ1-3	TRBV5-1	.	CASSLNVLSGNTIYF	TGCGCCAGCAGCTTGAACGTACTCTCTGGAAACACCATATATTTT
TRBD2	TRBJ2-1	TRBV7-2	.	CASSFGLAGVDEQFF	TGTGCCAGCAGCTTCGGACTAGCGGGGGTCGATGAGCAGTTCTTC